This paragraph reports one TCR beta chain. Study processing details: Amplifying reference gene primers gave estimates of nucleated cell counts. Measured with immunoSEQ multiplex PCR; TCRdb has only the in-frame clones, and not every one. V and J calls and clone size come straight from that table; D and trimming were deduced from the DNA. Of tens of thousands of clones detected, 86% appear once; the ten largest clones hold roughly a sixth. The data were obtained in a study of blood T cell repertoires in COVID-19. Looking at the study overall: From the United States, Italy and Spain came samples of acute and convalescent COVID-19. The cDNA or gDNA used as material had been derived from T cells, B-cell-depleted T cells, or PBMCs.

The source material was peripheral blood. The receptor comes from a human donor in a cohort sampled during active COVID-19.

The CDR3 DNA reads TGTGCCACCAGTCGATGGGGGGGAGTCCTTAGCAATCAGCCCCAGCATTTT. Protein product: CATSRWGGVLSNQPQHF. This chain connects TRBV24-1 to TRBJ1-5; D perhaps matches TRBD1 (5 bases). The CDR3 spans 17 residues. Germline values: CDR1 KGHDR, CDR2 SFDVKD. V was trimmed by 6 bases and J by 0 bases, leaving 17 bases between them.